This record covers a single T cell receptor beta chain. Every sampled donor was Caucasian and healthy. Germline CDR1 and CDR2: MNHEY and SVGAGI. The junction had 1 base not matched to a gene; V was cut back by 0 bases and J by 0 bases. The CDR3 runs 15 residues. The data were obtained in a study of identical twins. From the 5' RACE reads, TCRdb called clonotypes with MiXCR, one entry per CDR3 protein. The sample lists 570,000 or so distinct CDR3 sequences, over 8.5% occurring once. The same sample was also used in a study of yellow fever vaccine responses in identical twins.

The receptor was derived from a woman under 30 in good health. Sequenced sample: PBMCs. This chain joins TRBV6-5 and TRBJ1-1; the match to TRBD1 covers 7 bases. The CDR3 here is CASSYSGQLNTEAFF. The CDR3 DNA reads as TGTGCCAGCAGTTACTCGGGACAGTTGAACACTGAAGCTTTCTTT.